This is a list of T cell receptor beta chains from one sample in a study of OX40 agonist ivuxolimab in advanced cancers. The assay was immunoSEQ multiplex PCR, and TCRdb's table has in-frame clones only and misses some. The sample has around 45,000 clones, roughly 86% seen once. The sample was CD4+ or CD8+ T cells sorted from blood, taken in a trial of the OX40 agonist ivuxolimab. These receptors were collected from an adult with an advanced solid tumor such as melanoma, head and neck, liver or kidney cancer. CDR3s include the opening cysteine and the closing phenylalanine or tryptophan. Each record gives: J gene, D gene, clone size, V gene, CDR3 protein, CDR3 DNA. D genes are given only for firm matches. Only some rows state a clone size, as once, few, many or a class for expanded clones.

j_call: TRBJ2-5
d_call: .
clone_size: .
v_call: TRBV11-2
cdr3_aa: CASSLDQGANSQTQYF
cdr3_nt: TGTGCCAGCAGCTTAGATCAGGGTGCGAACTCCCAGACCCAGTACTTC

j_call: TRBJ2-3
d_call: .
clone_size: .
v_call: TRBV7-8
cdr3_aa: CASTPLTGDHTQYF
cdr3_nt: TGTGCCAGCACCCCCTTGACAGGCGATCATACGCAGTATTTT

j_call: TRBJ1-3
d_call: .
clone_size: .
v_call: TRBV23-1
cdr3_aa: CASKGTIYF
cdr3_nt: TGCGCCAGCAAAGGCACCATATATTTT

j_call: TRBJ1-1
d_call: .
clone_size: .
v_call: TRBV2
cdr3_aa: CASSVGAREAFF
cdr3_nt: TGTGCCAGCAGTGTGGGGGCTCGGGAAGCTTTCTTT

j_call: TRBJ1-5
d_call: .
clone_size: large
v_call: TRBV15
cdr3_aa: CATGPGGTYSNQPQHF
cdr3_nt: TGTGCCACCGGTCCGGGCGGAACATATAGCAATCAGCCCCAGCATTTT

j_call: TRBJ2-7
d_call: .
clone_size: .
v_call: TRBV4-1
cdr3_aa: CASSPQGSTYEQYF
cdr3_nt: TGCGCCAGCAGCCCGCAGGGGTCTACCTACGAGCAGTACTTC

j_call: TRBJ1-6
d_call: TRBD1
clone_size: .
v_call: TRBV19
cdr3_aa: CASEDRGTASPLHF
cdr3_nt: TGTGCCAGTGAAGACAGGGGGACAGCATCACCCCTCCACTTT

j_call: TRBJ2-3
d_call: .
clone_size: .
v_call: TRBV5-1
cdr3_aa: CASSLRQEGDTQYF
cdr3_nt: TGCGCCAGCAGCTTGCGACAAGAGGGAGATACGCAGTATTTT

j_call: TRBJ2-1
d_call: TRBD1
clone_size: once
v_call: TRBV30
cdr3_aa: CAWRAGTGEQFF
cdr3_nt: TGTGCCTGGAGGGCAGGGACAGGGGAGCAGTTCTTC

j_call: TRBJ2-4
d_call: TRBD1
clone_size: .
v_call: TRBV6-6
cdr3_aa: CASRTGQGKNIQYF
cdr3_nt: TGTGCCAGCAGGACGGGACAGGGCAAAAACATTCAGTACTTC

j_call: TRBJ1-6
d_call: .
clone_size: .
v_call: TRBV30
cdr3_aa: CAWDLGVRNSPLHF
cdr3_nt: TGTGCCTGGGACCTTGGGGTCCGGAATTCACCCCTCCACTTT

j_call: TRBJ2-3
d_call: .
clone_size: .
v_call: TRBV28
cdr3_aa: CASSPPNRVRTDTQYF
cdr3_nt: TGTGCCAGCAGTCCTCCAAACAGGGTACGCACAGATACGCAGTATTTT

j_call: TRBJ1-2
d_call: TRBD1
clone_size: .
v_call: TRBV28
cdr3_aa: CASSPGQTYGYTF
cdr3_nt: TGTGCCAGCAGTCCGGGACAGACCTATGGCTACACCTTC

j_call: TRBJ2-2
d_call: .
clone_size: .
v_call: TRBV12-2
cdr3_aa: CASRLSLAGTGELFF
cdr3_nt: TGTGCAAGTCGCTTAAGTCTAGCGGGGACCGGGGAGCTGTTTTTT

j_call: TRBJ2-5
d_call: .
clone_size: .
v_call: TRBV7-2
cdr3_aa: CASSLEFQETQYF
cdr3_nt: TGTGCCAGCAGTCTTGAGTTCCAAGAGACCCAGTACTTC

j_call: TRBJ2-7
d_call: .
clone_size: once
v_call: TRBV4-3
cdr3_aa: CASSQALQQGGEQYF
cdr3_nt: TGCGCCAGCAGCCAAGCCCTTCAACAGGGTGGCGAGCAGTACTTC

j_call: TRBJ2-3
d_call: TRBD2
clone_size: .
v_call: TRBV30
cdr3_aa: CAWTLAGGPKDTQYF
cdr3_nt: TGTGCCTGGACTCTAGCGGGAGGGCCGAAAGATACGCAGTATTTT

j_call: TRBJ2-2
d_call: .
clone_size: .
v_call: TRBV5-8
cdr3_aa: CASSLGGANTGELFF
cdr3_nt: TGTGCCAGCAGCTTGGGGGGAGCGAACACCGGGGAGCTGTTTTTT

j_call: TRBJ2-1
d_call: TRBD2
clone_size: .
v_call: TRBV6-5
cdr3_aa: CASSYSGRADEQFF
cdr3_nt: TGTGCCAGCAGTTACAGCGGGAGGGCCGATGAGCAGTTCTTC

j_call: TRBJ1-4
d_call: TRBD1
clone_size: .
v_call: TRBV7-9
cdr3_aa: CASSGGQGENEKLFF
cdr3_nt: TGTGCCAGCAGCGGGGGACAGGGCGAAAATGAAAAACTGTTTTTT

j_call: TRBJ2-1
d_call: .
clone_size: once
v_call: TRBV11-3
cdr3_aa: CASSTQGSEQFF
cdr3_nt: TGTGCCAGCAGCACACAGGGCAGTGAGCAGTTCTTC

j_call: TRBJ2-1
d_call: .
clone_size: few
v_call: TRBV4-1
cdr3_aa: CASSQVGSSYNEQFF
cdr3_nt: TGCGCCAGCAGCCAGGTCGGGAGCTCCTACAATGAGCAGTTCTTC

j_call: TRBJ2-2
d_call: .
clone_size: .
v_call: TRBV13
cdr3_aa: CASSLLGGGTGELFF
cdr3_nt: TGTGCCAGCAGCTTGTTGGGAGGGGGCACCGGGGAGCTGTTTTTT

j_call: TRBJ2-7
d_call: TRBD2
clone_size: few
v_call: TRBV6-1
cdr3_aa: CASSEGGRGEQYF
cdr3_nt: TGTGCCAGCAGCGAGGGCGGGAGGGGCGAGCAGTACTTC